The rows below give T cell receptor beta chains drawn from one sample of a study of T cells after yellow fever vaccination. In TCRdb, the 5' RACE reads were re-called with MiXCR into one record per CDR3 protein. In the table there are around 500,000 distinct CDR3 sequences, 20% to 25% of which are singletons. Sequenced material: PBMCs, taken about 21 days after the first yellow fever vaccination. These receptors came from a man aged 18 to 29 who received the YFV17D yellow fever vaccine. Each CDR3 is given with its conserved first and last residue. The D gene is left open where the match is weak. Not all rows give a size; the values are once, few, many and, for expanded clones, a class.

v_gene: TRBV18; abundance: .; j_gene: TRBJ1-2; d_gene: .; CDR3nt: TGTGCCAGCTCGAAGGAATCCGCTAACTATGGCTACACCTTC; CDR3aa: CASSKESANYGYTF
v_gene: TRBV4-1; abundance: few; j_gene: TRBJ2-3; d_gene: .; CDR3nt: TGCGCCAGCAGCCAAGAACCGCAGATCTATACGCAGTATTTT; CDR3aa: CASSQEPQIYTQYF
v_gene: TRBV20-1; abundance: .; j_gene: TRBJ1-2; d_gene: .; CDR3nt: TGCAGTGCTAGAGGCAGGGAGGCCTATGGCTACACCTTC; CDR3aa: CSARGREAYGYTF
v_gene: TRBV6-2/TRBV6-3; abundance: few; j_gene: TRBJ2-7; d_gene: .; CDR3nt: TGTGCCAGCAGCATCTCCTTCGAGCAGTACTTC; CDR3aa: CASSISFEQYF
v_gene: TRBV7-6; abundance: .; j_gene: TRBJ2-7; d_gene: TRBD2; CDR3nt: TGTGCCAGCAGCGCCCAGCCCCGGGGCGGGGGAGACTCCTACGAGCAGTACTTC; CDR3aa: CASSAQPRGGGDSYEQYF
v_gene: TRBV30; abundance: .; j_gene: TRBJ2-7; d_gene: .; CDR3nt: TGTGCCTGGAGTGTGGACAGCTACGAGCAGTACTTC; CDR3aa: CAWSVDSYEQYF
v_gene: TRBV20-1; abundance: .; j_gene: TRBJ2-3; d_gene: .; CDR3nt: TGCAGTGCTAGGGTTTCGAGGGGGGCCGGAGATACGCAGTATTTT; CDR3aa: CSARVSRGAGDTQYF
v_gene: TRBV5-6; abundance: .; j_gene: TRBJ2-3; d_gene: .; CDR3nt: TGTGCCAGCAGCGGGATTCGACAAGACCTCACAGATACGCAGTATTTT; CDR3aa: CASSGIRQDLTDTQYF
v_gene: TRBV11-2; abundance: .; j_gene: TRBJ2-1; d_gene: TRBD1; CDR3nt: TGTGCCAGCAGCTCTAACAGGGGCCCAATGCGGCAGTTCTTC; CDR3aa: CASSSNRGPMRQFF
v_gene: TRBV20-1; abundance: .; j_gene: TRBJ2-1; d_gene: TRBD2; CDR3nt: TGCAGTGCTAGAGGGGCGGGACTAGCGGGGGAGTACAATGAGCAGTTCTTC; CDR3aa: CSARGAGLAGEYNEQFF